Presented here are 3 T cell receptor beta chains from one specimen sequenced in a study of CD8 T cells in Susac syndrome. RNA amounts of roughly 0.45 to 1 ug underwent reverse transcription with random hexamers. TCRdb reprocessed the immunoSEQ multiplex PCR reads with MiXCR, giving one entry per CDR3 protein. The table shows 95,000 to 150,000 distinct CDR3 sequences, with nearly 96% occurring only once. Sequenced input: CD4+ T cells from PBMCs. The receptors here all came from a human donor with Susac syndrome.

The chain combines TRBV20-1 with TRBJ2-3, with 10 nucleotides matching TRBD1. Germline V gene data show CDR1 as DFQATT and CDR2 as SNEGSKA (reference sequence). V shed 3 bases, J shed 1 base, and the junction held 13 bases outside the gene matches. The CDR3 runs 18 residues. This chain's CDR3 is CSASTPRDRGRGTDTQYF. The DNA of the CDR3 is TGCAGTGCTAGTACCCCCAGGGACAGGGGTCGGGGCACAGATACGCAGTATTTT.

This clonotype showed up just once. The J gene is TRBJ2-7, the V gene TRBV30, with D tentatively TRBD1 (5 bases). The CDR3 covers 11 residues. Germline lookup yields CDR1 GTSNPN and CDR2 SVGIG (reference sequence). V dropped 2 bases and J dropped 5 bases, with 7 bases sitting between them. CDR3 region: CAWSLRDEQYF. CDR3 nucleotide sequence: TGTGCCTGGAGTCTCAGGGACGAGCAGTACTTC.

V usage is TRBV9 and J usage is TRBJ2-5, with 13 bases that match TRBD2. Germline CDR1 is SGDLS and CDR2 is YYNGEE. V was clipped by 0 bases and J by 5 bases; unmatched bases: 4. This CDR3 comprises 16 residues. This CDR3 reads CASSVGLAGGRETQYF. The DNA of the CDR3 is TGTGCCAGCAGCGTAGGACTAGCGGGAGGTCGGGAGACCCAGTACTTC.